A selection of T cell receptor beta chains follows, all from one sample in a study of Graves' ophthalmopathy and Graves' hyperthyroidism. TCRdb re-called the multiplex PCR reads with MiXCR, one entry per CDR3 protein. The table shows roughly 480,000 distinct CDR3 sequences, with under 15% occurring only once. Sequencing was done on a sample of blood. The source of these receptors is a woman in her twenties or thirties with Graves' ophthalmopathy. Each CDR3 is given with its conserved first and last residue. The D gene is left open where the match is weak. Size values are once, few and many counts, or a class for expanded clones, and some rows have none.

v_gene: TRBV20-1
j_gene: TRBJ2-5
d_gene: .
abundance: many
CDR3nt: TGCAGTGCTAGAGATCTGCGGTGGGTTCAAGAGACCCAGTACTTC
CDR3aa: CSARDLRWVQETQYF

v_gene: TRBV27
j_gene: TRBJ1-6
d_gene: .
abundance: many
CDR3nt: TGTGCCAGCAGTTCGTGGCAGGGTAGTTCACCCCTCCACTTT
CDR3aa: CASSSWQGSSPLHF

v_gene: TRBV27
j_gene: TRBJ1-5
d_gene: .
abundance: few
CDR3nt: TGTGCCAGCAGTTTCGCCGGACACAATCAGCCCCAGCATTTT
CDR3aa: CASSFAGHNQPQHF

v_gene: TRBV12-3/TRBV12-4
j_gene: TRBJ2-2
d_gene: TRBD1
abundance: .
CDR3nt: TGTGCCAGCAGACCGAACTCCGGGACAGGGGGTTACACCGGGGAGCTGTTTTTT
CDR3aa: CASRPNSGTGGYTGELFF

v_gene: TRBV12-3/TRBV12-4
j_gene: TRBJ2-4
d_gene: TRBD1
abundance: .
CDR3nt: TGTGCCAGCAGTCTCCGGGACAGGGGGATTAAGTACTTC
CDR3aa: CASSLRDRGIKYF

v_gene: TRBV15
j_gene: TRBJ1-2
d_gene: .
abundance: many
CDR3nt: TGTGCCACCAGCAGGACTAGAGCTAACTATGGCTACACCTTC
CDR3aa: CATSRTRANYGYTF

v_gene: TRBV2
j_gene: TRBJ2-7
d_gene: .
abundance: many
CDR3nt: TGTGCCAGCAAGGTGGGCGAGCAGTACTTC
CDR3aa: CASKVGEQYF

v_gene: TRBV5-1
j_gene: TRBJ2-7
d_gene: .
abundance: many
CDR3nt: TGCGCCAGCAGAAACTCCGGGTATTCGGAATCCTACGAGCAGTACTTC
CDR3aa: CASRNSGYSESYEQYF

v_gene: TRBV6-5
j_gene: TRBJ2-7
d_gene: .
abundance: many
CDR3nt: TGTGCCAGCAGTTTTACAGCTTTTGCCTACGAGCAGTACTTC
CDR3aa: CASSFTAFAYEQYF

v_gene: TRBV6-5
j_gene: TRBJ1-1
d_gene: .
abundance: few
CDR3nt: TGTGCCAGCAGTTACTATCCTAGCGGCACTGAAGCTTTCTTT
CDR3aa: CASSYYPSGTEAFF

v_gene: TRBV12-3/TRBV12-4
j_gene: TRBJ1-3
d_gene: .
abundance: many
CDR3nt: TGTGCCAGCAGTCCTCAGAGCTCTGGAAACACCATATATTTT
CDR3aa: CASSPQSSGNTIYF

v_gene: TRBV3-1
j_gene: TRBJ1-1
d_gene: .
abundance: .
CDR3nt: TGTGCCAGCAGCCTTTATGGGCCGGACTCCACTGAAGCTTTCTTT
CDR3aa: CASSLYGPDSTEAFF

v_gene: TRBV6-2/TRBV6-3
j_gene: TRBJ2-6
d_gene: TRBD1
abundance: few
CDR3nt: TGTGCCAGCAGTTATCTACCCGGGACAGGGATTCACTCTGGGGCCAACGTCCTGACTTTC
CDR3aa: CASSYLPGTGIHSGANVLTF

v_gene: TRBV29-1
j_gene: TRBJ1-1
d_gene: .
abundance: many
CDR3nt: TGCAGCGTTGATTTGGGTATGGTGAACACTGAAGCTTTCTTT
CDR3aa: CSVDLGMVNTEAFF

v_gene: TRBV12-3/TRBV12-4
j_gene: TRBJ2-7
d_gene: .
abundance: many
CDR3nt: TGTGCCAGCAGTTTGAGGGGTCCCAGCGGCGAGCAGTACTTC
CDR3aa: CASSLRGPSGEQYF

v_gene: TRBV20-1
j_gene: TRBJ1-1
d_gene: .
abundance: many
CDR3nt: TGCATGGGGCGGTTGGACACTGAAGCTTTCTTT
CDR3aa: CMGRLDTEAFF

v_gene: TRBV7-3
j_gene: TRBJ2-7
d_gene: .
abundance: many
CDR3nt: TGTGCCAGCAGCTTAAGGGCAGGTCACGGCGAGCAGTACTTC
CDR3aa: CASSLRAGHGEQYF

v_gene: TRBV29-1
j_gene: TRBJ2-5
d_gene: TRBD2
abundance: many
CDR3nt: TGCAGCGTTCGCCCAGCGGGAGGGGGAGAGACCCAGTACTTC
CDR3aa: CSVRPAGGGETQYF

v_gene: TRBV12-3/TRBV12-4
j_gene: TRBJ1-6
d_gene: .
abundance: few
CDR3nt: TGTGCCAGCAGCCCACGGGGCGGGGATAATTCACCCCTCCACTTT
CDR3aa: CASSPRGGDNSPLHF